Listed below are T cell receptor beta chains from one sample, sequenced in a study of cytomegalovirus exposure and HLA in healthy donors. Clones were read by immunoSEQ multiplex PCR, and TCRdb kept only the in-frame ones, dropping some. There are under 200,000 clones in the sample; roughly 77% occur only once, and roughly 2% lies in the top ten. The sequencing input was PBMCs. These receptors were collected from a man between 50 and 59 years old in good health and CMV-seropositive. Both conserved end residues are part of each CDR3. A D gene is named only where the DNA matches it firmly. Rows may omit the clone size; those that give it use once, few, many or a size class.

d_gene: .; abundance: .; j_gene: TRBJ2-5; v_gene: TRBV28; CDR3aa: CASSPAHPQQYF; CDR3nt: TGTGCCAGCAGCCCCGCCCACCCCCAGCAGTACTTC
d_gene: TRBD1; abundance: few; j_gene: TRBJ1-5; v_gene: TRBV19; CDR3aa: CASRQGNQPQHF; CDR3nt: TGTGCCAGTAGACAGGGGAATCAGCCCCAGCATTTT
d_gene: .; abundance: .; j_gene: TRBJ1-1; v_gene: TRBV7-9; CDR3aa: CASSLQGMTEAFF; CDR3nt: TGTGCCAGCAGCTTACAGGGGATGACTGAAGCTTTCTTT
d_gene: .; abundance: .; j_gene: TRBJ2-5; v_gene: TRBV12-5; CDR3aa: CASGLVLAGSQETQYF; CDR3nt: TGTGCTAGTGGTTTGGTCCTAGCCGGATCCCAAGAGACCCAGTACTTC
d_gene: TRBD1; abundance: few; j_gene: TRBJ1-1; v_gene: TRBV7-2; CDR3aa: CASSLEAGGFNTEAFF; CDR3nt: TGTGCCAGCAGCTTAGAAGCAGGGGGTTTCAACACTGAAGCTTTCTTT
d_gene: TRBD1; abundance: once; j_gene: TRBJ1-2; v_gene: TRBV18; CDR3aa: CASSPFNRGANYGYTF; CDR3nt: TGTGCCAGCTCACCATTTAACAGGGGAGCGAACTATGGCTACACCTTC
d_gene: .; abundance: .; j_gene: TRBJ2-1; v_gene: TRBV4-3; CDR3aa: CASSPAIGSYNEQFF; CDR3nt: TGCGCCAGCAGCCCCGCGATCGGCTCCTACAATGAGCAGTTCTTC
d_gene: TRBD2; abundance: .; j_gene: TRBJ2-5; v_gene: TRBV13; CDR3aa: CASSSQRRLAMRETQYF; CDR3nt: TGTGCCAGCAGCTCCCAGAGACGACTAGCGATGCGGGAGACCCAGTACTTC
d_gene: .; abundance: .; j_gene: TRBJ1-3; v_gene: TRBV29-1; CDR3aa: CSVGQAGNTIYF; CDR3nt: TGCAGCGTTGGACAGGCGGGAAACACCATATATTTT
d_gene: TRBD1; abundance: .; j_gene: TRBJ1-2; v_gene: TRBV19; CDR3aa: CASSSRGLGYTF; CDR3nt: TGTGCCAGTAGTTCCAGGGGGCTCGGCTACACCTTC
d_gene: .; abundance: .; j_gene: TRBJ1-6; v_gene: TRBV28; CDR3aa: CASAARVLNSPLHF; CDR3nt: TGTGCCAGCGCAGCCCGGGTGCTCAATTCACCCCTCCACTTT
d_gene: .; abundance: few; j_gene: TRBJ1-6; v_gene: TRBV11-2; CDR3aa: CASTKTGRTYNSPLHF; CDR3nt: TGTGCCAGCACCAAGACAGGAAGGACCTATAATTCACCCCTCCACTTT
d_gene: .; abundance: .; j_gene: TRBJ2-7; v_gene: TRBV7-2; CDR3aa: CASSLSRGDYEQYF; CDR3nt: TGTGCCAGCAGCTTATCCAGGGGGGACTACGAGCAGTACTTC
d_gene: .; abundance: .; j_gene: TRBJ2-3; v_gene: TRBV20-1; CDR3aa: CSAPLGNTQYF; CDR3nt: TGCAGTGCCCCTCTAGGAAATACGCAGTATTTT
d_gene: TRBD2; abundance: .; j_gene: TRBJ2-2; v_gene: TRBV4-1; CDR3aa: CASSQGGLAGTGELFF; CDR3nt: TGCGCCAGCAGCCAAGGCGGACTAGCGGGCACCGGGGAGCTGTTTTTT
d_gene: .; abundance: .; j_gene: TRBJ2-4; v_gene: TRBV29-1; CDR3aa: CSVEQGGNIQYF; CDR3nt: TGCAGCGTTGAGCAGGGCGGAAACATTCAGTACTTC
d_gene: .; abundance: .; j_gene: TRBJ2-7; v_gene: TRBV18; CDR3aa: CASSPGTVGSYEQYF; CDR3nt: TGTGCCAGCTCACCAGGGACTGTCGGCTCCTACGAGCAGTACTTC
d_gene: .; abundance: .; j_gene: TRBJ2-5; v_gene: TRBV9; CDR3aa: CASSNRRGGQETQYF; CDR3nt: TGTGCCAGCAGCAACAGGAGGGGAGGCCAAGAGACCCAGTACTTC
d_gene: .; abundance: .; j_gene: TRBJ2-7; v_gene: TRBV14; CDR3aa: CASSQSPYNYEQYF; CDR3nt: TGTGCCAGCAGCCAATCCCCGTATAACTACGAGCAGTACTTC
d_gene: TRBD1; abundance: once; j_gene: TRBJ1-1; v_gene: TRBV19; CDR3aa: CASSPWDREGTEAFF; CDR3nt: TGTGCCAGTAGCCCCTGGGACAGGGAAGGGACTGAAGCTTTCTTT
d_gene: TRBD1; abundance: .; j_gene: TRBJ2-7; v_gene: TRBV5-1; CDR3aa: CASSPTGQGSAYEQYF; CDR3nt: TGCGCCAGCAGCCCTACCGGACAGGGGTCAGCCTACGAGCAGTACTTC
d_gene: TRBD1; abundance: .; j_gene: TRBJ2-1; v_gene: TRBV4-3; CDR3aa: CASSQDLRTGAYNEQFF; CDR3nt: TGCGCCAGCAGCCAAGATCTACGGACAGGGGCCTACAATGAGCAGTTCTTC
d_gene: TRBD1; abundance: .; j_gene: TRBJ1-2; v_gene: TRBV28; CDR3aa: CASSQNRGRGYGYTF; CDR3nt: TGTGCCAGCAGTCAAAACAGGGGGCGCGGCTATGGCTACACCTTC
d_gene: TRBD2; abundance: .; j_gene: TRBJ2-7; v_gene: TRBV7-8; CDR3aa: CASSFDPTGTSGAYEQYF; CDR3nt: TGTGCCAGCAGCTTCGACCCCACCGGGACTAGCGGGGCCTACGAGCAGTACTTC
d_gene: TRBD2; abundance: .; j_gene: TRBJ2-1; v_gene: TRBV25-1; CDR3aa: CASSDLLAGGTYNEQFF; CDR3nt: TGTGCCAGCAGTGACTTGCTAGCGGGGGGAACTTACAATGAGCAGTTCTTC
d_gene: TRBD1; abundance: .; j_gene: TRBJ2-7; v_gene: TRBV6-5; CDR3aa: CASSRSGTGGIEQYF; CDR3nt: TGTGCCAGCAGTAGATCCGGGACAGGGGGCATCGAGCAGTACTTC
d_gene: .; abundance: .; j_gene: TRBJ1-2; v_gene: TRBV6-5; CDR3aa: CASSLTDIGLGYTF; CDR3nt: TGTGCCAGCAGTTTGACGGACATAGGGCTTGGCTACACCTTC
d_gene: TRBD2; abundance: .; j_gene: TRBJ2-7; v_gene: TRBV10-3; CDR3aa: CAISAGTRNDEQYF; CDR3nt: TGTGCCATCAGTGCCGGGACTAGAAACGACGAGCAGTACTTC
d_gene: .; abundance: few; j_gene: TRBJ1-5; v_gene: TRBV15; CDR3aa: CATSRANQPQHF; CDR3nt: TGTGCCACCAGCAGGGCCAATCAGCCCCAGCATTTT
d_gene: .; abundance: once; j_gene: TRBJ2-3; v_gene: TRBV5-5; CDR3aa: CASSLVLLALGTDTQYF; CDR3nt: TGTGCCAGCAGCTTGGTACTCCTAGCTCTCGGGACAGATACGCAGTATTTT
d_gene: .; abundance: once; j_gene: TRBJ2-3; v_gene: TRBV15; CDR3aa: CATSRAEISTDTQYF; CDR3nt: TGTGCCACCAGCAGGGCGGAAATCAGCACAGATACGCAGTATTTT
d_gene: .; abundance: once; j_gene: TRBJ1-6; v_gene: TRBV15; CDR3aa: CATSSEQGRGSPLHF; CDR3nt: TGTGCCACCAGCTCAGAACAGGGTCGGGGATCACCCCTCCACTTT
d_gene: TRBD1; abundance: .; j_gene: TRBJ2-7; v_gene: TRBV6-6; CDR3aa: CASSYSRGPQHYEQYF; CDR3nt: TGTGCCAGCAGTTACTCAAGGGGGCCCCAACATTACGAGCAGTACTTC
d_gene: .; abundance: few; j_gene: TRBJ1-2; v_gene: TRBV10-2; CDR3aa: CASSESGQRSYGYTF; CDR3nt: TGCGCCAGCAGTGAGTCGGGACAAAGATCCTATGGCTACACCTTC
d_gene: .; abundance: .; j_gene: TRBJ2-1; v_gene: TRBV5-1; CDR3aa: CASSLADSYNEQFF; CDR3nt: TGCGCCAGCAGCTTGGCCGACAGCTACAATGAGCAGTTCTTC
d_gene: .; abundance: .; j_gene: TRBJ1-1; v_gene: TRBV2; CDR3aa: CASSVVAPGGRAEAFF; CDR3nt: TGTGCCAGCAGTGTAGTAGCCCCCGGGGGTAGGGCTGAAGCTTTCTTT
d_gene: TRBD2; abundance: .; j_gene: TRBJ2-5; v_gene: TRBV6-1; CDR3aa: CASSALATSGGPRQETQYF; CDR3nt: TGTGCCAGCAGTGCGCTTGCAACTAGCGGGGGGCCTCGACAAGAGACCCAGTACTTC
d_gene: .; abundance: once; j_gene: TRBJ2-3; v_gene: TRBV5-6; CDR3aa: CASSLVTADTQYF; CDR3nt: TGTGCCAGCAGCTTGGTGACTGCGGATACGCAGTATTTT
d_gene: .; abundance: .; j_gene: TRBJ1-5; v_gene: TRBV18; CDR3aa: CASSPGQAGQPQHF; CDR3nt: TGTGCCAGCTCACCGGGACAAGCGGGACAGCCCCAGCATTTT
d_gene: TRBD1; abundance: .; j_gene: TRBJ2-7; v_gene: TRBV15; CDR3aa: CATSRPFGTGEHEQYF; CDR3nt: TGTGCCACCAGCAGGCCGTTTGGGACAGGGGAACACGAGCAGTACTTC
d_gene: TRBD2; abundance: .; j_gene: TRBJ2-7; v_gene: TRBV6-5; CDR3aa: CASSYGGGSLSYEQYF; CDR3nt: TGTGCCAGCAGTTACGGCGGGGGGTCGCTCTCCTACGAGCAGTACTTC
d_gene: .; abundance: .; j_gene: TRBJ2-3; v_gene: TRBV9; CDR3aa: CASSSGSGRTTDTQYF; CDR3nt: TGTGCCAGCAGCTCTGGCTCCGGGAGAACCACAGATACGCAGTATTTT
d_gene: TRBD2; abundance: .; j_gene: TRBJ2-1; v_gene: TRBV27; CDR3aa: CASSLTGGPNEQFF; CDR3nt: TGTGCCAGCAGTTTAACGGGGGGGCCCAATGAGCAGTTCTTC
d_gene: .; abundance: .; j_gene: TRBJ1-5; v_gene: TRBV27; CDR3aa: CASSYNSNQPQHF; CDR3nt: TGTGCCAGCAGCTATAATAGCAATCAGCCCCAGCATTTT
d_gene: .; abundance: once; j_gene: TRBJ1-1; v_gene: TRBV5-6; CDR3aa: CASSLRERLNTEAFF; CDR3nt: TGTGCCAGCAGCTTGCGTGAGAGGCTGAACACTGAAGCTTTCTTT
d_gene: .; abundance: .; j_gene: TRBJ2-6; v_gene: TRBV5-1; CDR3aa: CASSRGGSGANVLTF; CDR3nt: TGCGCCAGCAGCAGGGGTGGGTCGGGGGCCAACGTCCTGACTTTC
d_gene: .; abundance: once; j_gene: TRBJ1-2; v_gene: TRBV6-4; CDR3aa: CASSDSVGAIYGYTF; CDR3nt: TGTGCCAGCAGTGACTCGGTAGGGGCCATCTATGGCTACACCTTC
d_gene: TRBD1; abundance: .; j_gene: TRBJ1-3; v_gene: TRBV4-2; CDR3aa: CASSQGQGSGNTIYF; CDR3nt: TGTGCCAGCAGCCAGGGACAGGGCTCTGGAAACACCATATATTTT
d_gene: .; abundance: .; j_gene: TRBJ2-2; v_gene: TRBV6-4; CDR3aa: CASRLTWVTGELFF; CDR3nt: TGTGCCAGCAGATTGACATGGGTAACCGGGGAGCTGTTTTTT
d_gene: TRBD1; abundance: .; j_gene: TRBJ2-2; v_gene: TRBV5-1; CDR3aa: CASSLHPGTVETGELFF; CDR3nt: TGCGCCAGCAGCTTACACCCCGGGACAGTAGAAACCGGGGAGCTGTTTTTT
d_gene: TRBD2; abundance: .; j_gene: TRBJ2-5; v_gene: TRBV9; CDR3aa: CASSVGLAGMETQYF; CDR3nt: TGTGCCAGCAGCGTAGGGCTAGCGGGGATGGAGACCCAGTACTTC
d_gene: .; abundance: .; j_gene: TRBJ1-6; v_gene: TRBV27; CDR3aa: CASSLSAGRNNSPLHF; CDR3nt: TGTGCCAGCAGTTTATCGGCAGGGCGAAATAATTCCCCCCTCCACTTT
d_gene: TRBD1; abundance: .; j_gene: TRBJ2-7; v_gene: TRBV28; CDR3aa: CASSLQGARNEQYF; CDR3nt: TGTGCCAGCAGTTTACAGGGGGCGCGAAACGAGCAGTACTTC
d_gene: .; abundance: .; j_gene: TRBJ1-5; v_gene: TRBV9; CDR3aa: CASSVGHNQPQHF; CDR3nt: TGTGCCAGCAGCGTAGGTCACAATCAGCCCCAGCATTTT